A selection of T cell receptor beta chains follows, all from one sample in a study of T cells in Graves' hyperthyroidism and ophthalmopathy. TCRdb re-called the multiplex PCR reads with MiXCR, one entry per CDR3 protein. The repertoire consists of about 160,000 distinct CDR3 sequences, with 9.4% occurring once and the leading ten covering approximately 24%. Sequenced material: blood. The receptors here all came from a woman aged 18-29 years with Graves' hyperthyroidism that later progressed to Graves' ophthalmopathy. Each CDR3 is given without its conserved first and last residue. The order of the fields is V gene, D gene, J gene, CDR3 protein. The D gene is left open where the match is weak.

>TRBV4-3|TRBD1|TRBJ2-1
ASSPGQSTYNEQF
>TRBV7-2|NA|TRBJ2-1
ASSLDNEQF
>TRBV5-1|NA|TRBJ2-3
ASSLAGVGSDTQY
>TRBV7-9|NA|TRBJ1-1
ASSLAYGFAF
>TRBV7-9|NA|TRBJ1-2
ASSPTGINYGYT
>TRBV11-2|TRBD2|TRBJ2-2
ASSSISGSPGELF
>TRBV7-2|TRBD2|TRBJ2-5
ASSLGTSGRLETQY
>TRBV5-6|TRBD1|TRBJ1-5
ASSTAGTGNSQPQH
>TRBV6-1|TRBD1|TRBJ1-5
ASSGPGGSNQPQH
>TRBV5-6|TRBD1|TRBJ1-1
ASSFLTGGDTEAF
>TRBV9|TRBD1|TRBJ2-2
ASSVPYTGGNTGELF
>TRBV18|TRBD1|TRBJ1-5
ASSFSSRGLGSNQPQH
>TRBV7-7|NA|TRBJ2-1
ASSRAGGDEQF
>TRBV2|NA|TRBJ2-7
ASSVVGNEQY
>TRBV7-3|TRBD2|TRBJ2-1
ASSLIGGGDEQF
>TRBV3-1|TRBD1|TRBJ1-1
ASTLGTGNMNTEAF
>TRBV14|NA|TRBJ2-6
ASSQGNSGANVLT
>TRBV9|TRBD2|TRBJ2-1
ASSVSGTSGWDEQF